Listed here are 26 T cell receptor beta chains from one sample, sequenced in a study of cytotoxic CD8 clonotypes in ibrutinib-treated CLL. Generated by immunoSEQ multiplex PCR, the TCRdb table keeps only in-frame clones and is missing some. The table has about 43,000 clones, about two thirds seen once. This material consisted of PBMCs, taken after 12 months of ibrutinib treatment. Source of these receptors: a human donor with chronic lymphocytic leukemia.

The genes are TRBV29-1 and TRBJ2-1; 13 bases map to TRBD2. The CDR3 spans 17 residues. Looked up from germline, CDR1 is SQVTM and CDR2 is ANQGSEA. V shed 3 bases, J shed 2 bases, and the junction held 7 bases outside the gene matches. The CDR3 sequence: CSVEAVGLAGAYNEQFF. CDR3 DNA: TGCAGCGTTGAGGCCGTCGGACTAGCGGGGGCCTACAATGAGCAGTTCTTC.

This clone was recorded a few times. This chain connects TRBV30 to TRBJ1-2; no clear D. Germline V gene lookup returns CDR1 GTSNPN and CDR2 SVGIG (reference sequence). Deletions cut 4 bases from V and 8 bases from J, with 14 bases between. CDR3 size: 12 residues. The CDR3 protein is CAWKYPGGGYTF. The CDR3, as DNA: TGTGCCTGGAAGTATCCTGGAGGAGGCTACACCTTC.

The chain joins TRBV6-1 to TRBJ2-1, with TRBD2 identical over 11 bases. Germline V gives CDR1 MNHNS, CDR2 SASEGT. The CDR3 totals 15 residues. The V gene end was trimmed by 2 bases and the J gene end by 4 bases; junction bases not matched to a gene: 1. The CDR3 loop reads CASSEIAGGYNEQFF. The CDR3 DNA sequence: TGTGCCAGCAGTGAAATAGCGGGGGGGTACAATGAGCAGTTCTTC.

The chain recombines TRBV4-1 with TRBJ1-3; no clear D. Trimming removed 4 bases from V and 0 bases from J, with 10 bases in between. The CDR3 spans 15 residues. Germline-derived CDR1 and CDR2 are MGHRA and YSYEKL. As DNA, the CDR3 is TGCGCCAGCAGCCGCCTGGGGAGCTCTGGAAACACCATATATTTT. Its protein is CASSRLGSSGNTIYF.

The rearrangement joins TRBV19 to TRBJ2-2; possible D gene TRBD1, 5 bases. The CDR3 is 12 residues long. Germline CDR1 is LNHDA and CDR2 is SQIVND (reference sequence). V was cut by 6 bases and J by 7 bases, with 9 bases left in between. CDR3 amino acids: CASRTQGGELFF. DNA for the CDR3: TGTGCCAGTAGGACCCAGGGCGGGGAGCTGTTTTTT.

This chain joins TRBV14 and TRBJ1-1, with TRBD1 identical over 7 bases. With V trimmed by 1 base and J by 5 bases, 7 bases remained unmatched. The germline CDR1 and CDR2 sequences are SGHDN and FVKESK. This CDR3 contains 15 residues. CDR3 sequence (DNA): TGTGCCAGCAGCCAAGTAGCAGGGGGATTAACTGAAGCTTTCTTT. Protein sequence: CASSQVAGGLTEAFF.

In this sample, this clone turned up a few times. The chain employs TRBV11-2 and TRBJ1-1; 7 bases fit TRBD1. The CDR3 contains 13 residues. Germline trimming cut 3 bases from V and 3 bases from J; bases unmatched to any gene: 1. Germline V gene data show CDR1 as SGHAT and CDR2 as FQNNGV. The CDR3 nucleotides are TGTGCCAGCAGCTTGACAGGGTACACTGAAGCTTTCTTT. It encodes CASSLTGYTEAFF.

This clone was seen more than once but under ten times. The rearrangement joins TRBV5-6 to TRBJ1-5; the D is unclear. CDR3 length: 14 residues. Germline V gene sequence: CDR1 SGHDT, CDR2 YYEEEE. V gave up 0 bases and J gave up 6 bases, with 10 bases separating them. In DNA form, the CDR3 reads TGTGCCAGCAGCTTGGGGGGAGGTCGTCAGCCCCAGCATTTT. Its protein product is CASSLGGGRQPQHF.

This clone was recorded a few times. This chain joins TRBV19 and TRBJ1-1; 7 bases are a match to TRBD1. Trimming at V came to 9 bases and at J to 0 bases, leaving 10 bases not matched to a gene. CDR3 length equals 15 residues. CDR1 is LNHDA, CDR2 SQIVND, per germline (reference sequence). DNA of the CDR3: TGTGCCAGCCTAGCAGCGGGACAGATGAACACTGAAGCTTTCTTT. Protein: CASLAAGQMNTEAFF. The full variable domain, its missing parts supplied by reference TRBV19 and TRBJ1-1, is DGGITQSPKYLFRKEGQNVTLSCEQNLNHDAMYWYRQDPGQGLRLIYYSQIVNDFQKGDIAEGYSVSREKKESFPLTVTSAQKNPTAFYLCASLAAGQMNTEAFFGQGTRLTVV.

The gene calls are TRBV4-2 and TRBJ1-6, with 7 bases identical to TRBD1. J was trimmed by 11 bases and V by 4 bases; bases with no gene match: 11. The CDR3 covers 15 residues. Germline CDR1 and CDR2: LGHNA and YNFKEQ. Written as DNA, the CDR3 is TGTGCCAGCAGCCCGCTTGAGACAGGGACTACACCCCTCCACTTT. Amino acid sequence: CASSPLETGTTPLHF.

This clone came up once. This chain joins TRBV27 and TRBJ2-5; 8 bases match TRBD1. Trimming cost V 4 bases and J 3 bases; bases outside gene matches: 4. Germline values: CDR1 MNHEY, CDR2 SMNVEV (reference sequence). The CDR3 length is 14 residues. CDR3 nucleotides: TGTGCCAGCAGTTATACAGGGGGTAAAGAGACCCAGTACTTC. It encodes CASSYTGGKETQYF.

The rearrangement uses TRBV5-1 and TRBJ1-2, with TRBD1 matching 7 bases. Germline loops: CDR1 SGHRS, CDR2 YFSETQ. V lost 4 bases to trimming and J lost 4 bases; unmatched junction nucleotides: 10. This CDR3 is built from 15 residues. The DNA for the CDR3 is TGCGCCAGCAGCATGGGACAGACGACGACCTATGGCTACACCTTC. This encodes CASSMGQTTTYGYTF.

CDR3 in DNA: TGTGCCAGCAACAAGAACCGAGGTGAAAAACTGTTTTTT. The encoded protein is CASNKNRGEKLFF. This chain uses TRBV2 with TRBJ1-4; D is uncertain. V lost 7 bases and J 7 bases, leaving 13 bases between the germline ends. The CDR3 runs to 13 residues. CDR1 and CDR2 from the germline V gene are SNHLY and FYNNEI. The entire variable domain, with the rest obtained from reference TRBV2 and TRBJ1-4, is as follows: EPEVTQTPSHQVTQMGQEVILRCVPISNHLYFYWYRQILGQKVEFLVSFYNNEISEKSEIFDDQFSVERPDGSNFTLKIRSTKLEDSAMYFCASNKNRGEKLFFGSGTQLSVL.

This sequence joins TRBV2 and TRBJ1-2; the D gene is possibly TRBD1 (6 bases). V dropped 9 bases and J dropped 9 bases, with 23 bases sitting between them. Germline CDR1 SNHLY, CDR2 FYNNEI. The CDR3 is 14 amino acids. This CDR3 is CARESQQGVKSYTF. CDR3 nucleotides: TGTGCCAGAGAAAGTCAACAGGGAGTCAAGAGCTACACCTTC.

This clone appeared once. The gene calls are TRBV28 and TRBJ1-2; the match to TRBD1 covers 7 bases. This CDR3 spans 14 amino acids. V lost 7 bases and J lost 7; bases outside the gene matches: 12. Germline V gene data show CDR1 as MDHEN and CDR2 as SYDVKM. CDR3 loop: CASTDRSYAGGYTF. The CDR3 DNA follows: TGTGCCAGCACGGACAGGTCATACGCGGGTGGCTACACCTTC.

The V call is TRBV19, the J call TRBJ1-5; D is uncertain. CDR1 is LNHDA, CDR2 SQIVND, per germline (reference sequence). This CDR3 comprises 14 residues. Trimming stripped 8 bases from V and 3 bases from J, with 14 bases between. This CDR3 is CASGYSSNNQPQHF. The CDR3 nucleotides read TGTGCCAGTGGCTATTCCAGCAACAATCAGCCCCAGCATTTT. The entire variable domain, with the rest obtained from reference TRBV19 and TRBJ1-5, is as follows: DGGITQSPKYLFRKEGQNVTLSCEQNLNHDAMYWYRQDPGQGLRLIYYSQIVNDFQKGDIAEGYSVSREKKESFPLTVTSAQKNPTAFYLCASGYSSNNQPQHFGDGTRLSIL.

In this sample, this clone turned up a few times. The gene calls are TRBV6-5 and TRBJ2-7; TRBD1 matches 8 bases. The CDR3 sequence is 14 residues long. V shed 4 bases and J 4 bases; nucleotides not matched to a gene: 6. Germline assignment: CDR1 MNHEY and CDR2 SVGAGI. CDR3 nucleotides: TGTGCCAGCAGTTTAGCGCAGGGGGCGTACGAGCAGTACTTC. Encoded protein: CASSLAQGAYEQYF.

The rearrangement joins TRBV5-1 to TRBJ2-3, with D possibly called TRBD1 or TRBD2 (5 bases each). The CDR3 is 17 amino acids. V was shortened by 0 bases and J by 2 bases, with 16 bases between the two germline ends. The germline CDR1 and CDR2 sequences are SGHRS and YFSETQ. The CDR3 DNA reads as TGCGCCAGCAGCTTGGAGGGGACCTCGAAAACCACAGATACGCAGTATTTT. Its protein is CASSLEGTSKTTDTQYF.

The V call is TRBV12-2, the J call TRBJ1-1; the tabulated D call, TRBD1, remains unverified against the DNA. TRBV12-2 has pseudogene status. The CDR3 length is 21 residues. This CDR3 reads CASRLLRQGARRDQSNTEAFF. The CDR3 DNA is TGTGCAAGTCGCTTATTACGACAGGGGGCACGGAGGGATCAATCGAACACTGAAGCTTTCTTT.

This chain joins TRBV7-2 and TRBJ1-2; D remains unclear. This CDR3 region has 15 residues. CDR1 and CDR2 from the germline V gene are SGHTA and FQGNSA. Trimming cost V 1 base and J 7 bases, with 16 bases left between them. This chain's CDR3 is CASSLDPGFVVGYTF. The CDR3 DNA reads TGTGCCAGCAGCTTAGATCCAGGCTTCGTTGTTGGCTACACCTTC.

The rearrangement links TRBV15 to TRBJ2-7; D uncertain. Trimming left V 3 bases short and J 1 base short, with 13 bases between. The germline V gene encodes CDR1 LNHNV and CDR2 YYDKDF (reference sequence). The CDR3 has 15 amino acids. The CDR3 protein is CATSRELGSSYEQYF. CDR3 in DNA: TGTGCCACCAGCAGGGAACTGGGGTCATCCTACGAGCAGTACTTC. Complete variable domain (other parts from reference TRBV15 and TRBJ2-7): DAMVIQNPRYQVTQFGKPVTLSCSQTLNHNVMYWYQQKSSQAPKLLFHYYDKDFNNEADTPDNFQSRRPNTSFCFLDIRSPGLGDTAMYLCATSRELGSSYEQYFGPGTRLTVT.

The rearrangement uses TRBV6-1 and TRBJ1-5; no clear D gene. In germline, CDR1 is MNHNS, CDR2 SASEGT. The CDR3 length is 11 residues. V was shortened by 6 bases and J by 6 bases, with 6 bases between the two germline ends. CDR3 amino acids: CASREIQPQHF. CDR3 bases: TGTGCCAGCAGGGAAATTCAGCCCCAGCATTTT.

In its sample, this clone was seen a few times. The rearrangement links TRBV2 to TRBJ2-1, with D possibly TRBD1 on 6 matching bases. Trimming took 1 base from V and 14 from J, leaving 15 bases between them. Germline loops: CDR1 SNHLY, CDR2 FYNNEI. The CDR3 covers 13 residues. Written as DNA, the CDR3 is TGTGCCAGCAGTGAAGGACAGGATAGGCTAAAGTTCTTC. Amino acids: CASSEGQDRLKFF.

This chain's CDR3 is CASSAGQGGGNTIYF. Written as DNA, the CDR3 is TGTGCCAGCAGCGCGGGACAGGGAGGTGGAAACACCATATATTTT. The chain employs TRBV9 and TRBJ1-3, with TRBD1 matching 9 bases. The CDR3 length is 15 residues. CDR1 is SGDLS and CDR2 is YYNGEE in the germline V gene. V was pared by 3 bases and J by 3 bases, with 4 bases of the junction left unmatched.

The V gene is TRBV7-6, the J gene TRBJ2-7; tentatively, D is TRBD1 (6 bases). The CDR3 sequence is 17 residues long. The germline V gene encodes CDR1 SGHVS and CDR2 FNYEAQ. The V and J ends lost 1 base and 2 bases respectively, with 18 bases between them. CDR3 sequence (DNA): TGTGCCAGCAGCTTAGTGGGTCAGGGGCCCGCAACCTACGAGCAGTACTTC. This codes for CASSLVGQGPATYEQYF.

This clone was recorded a few times. The V gene is TRBV11-2, the J gene TRBJ2-2; D remains ambiguous. The germline V gene encodes CDR1 SGHAT and CDR2 FQNNGV. This CDR3 has 11 residues. V lost 11 bases and J 3 bases, leaving 7 bases between the germline ends. The CDR3 DNA reads TGTGCCTCACCGGACACCGGGGAGCTGTTTTTT. This translates into CASPDTGELFF.